This T cell receptor beta chain was recorded in a study of cytomegalovirus exposure and HLA in healthy donors. PCR employed 60 Vbeta and 13 Jbeta primers. Sequenced by immunoSEQ multiplex PCR; TCRdb stores in-frame clones only, minus some. Of about 130,000 clones listed, around 70% were seen once; the top ten hold 6.5% to 8%. This CDR3 has 15 amino acids. CDR1 is KGHSH and CDR2 is LQKENI in the germline V gene. Trimming cost V 0 bases and J 5 bases, with 14 bases left between them. The chain uses TRBV18 and TRBJ2-7; D not certain. Specimen: PBMCs. The TCR was taken from a man in his forties or fifties in good health and CMV-seropositive. CDR3 sequence reads: CASSPPLRPRNEQYF. The CDR3 nucleotides read TGTGCCAGCTCACCACCGCTTCGGCCGAGGAACGAGCAGTACTTC.